The clone carrying this T cell receptor beta chain showed up just a few times. No antigen is known for it. Possible read error: a much larger clone is one base away. Since the CDR3 does not end with the conserved phenylalanine or tryptophan, this likely comes from a read error. The sample is drawn from a study of breast tumors, draining lymph nodes, adjacent tissues. Whole-study findings and limits: That most tumor T cells come from lymph nodes remained unproven. Luminal-like breast cancer showed significantly higher tumor–nontumor repertoire similarity than basal-like. Data fit most tumor T cells coming from lymph node, expanding in tumor.

The CDR3 consists of 14 residues. Germline assignment: CDR1 SGHNT and CDR2 YYREEE (reference sequence). V was pared by 1 base and J by 5 bases, with 12 bases between. MiXCR, run by TCRdb on the multiplex PCR reads, gives a single entry per CDR3 protein. Among approximately 100,000 distinct CDR3 sequences listed, around 20% were seen once. Samples came from axillary lymph nodes draining the breast cancer. This receptor was taken from a female donor with breast cancer. Some clones in this sample may be carry-over from other donors' samples. Sequenced input: axillary lymph node tissue. The genes are TRBV5-4 and TRBJ2-5; D may be TRBD2 (6 bases). The CDR3 DNA is TGTGCCAGCAGCTTGCCGGAGGGAAGGGAGACCCAGTACCTC. It encodes CASSLPEGRETQYL.